In this sample, the clone carrying this T cell receptor beta chain turned up a few times. Antigen specificity is unknown. These data belong to a study of cytomegalovirus exposure and HLA in healthy donors. Overall study findings and caveats: It was reportedly the case that the classifier diagnosed cytomegalovirus status with high specificity and sensitivity.

Produced via immunoSEQ multiplex PCR; TCRdb's table is partial and in-frame only. This sample yields more than 300,000 clones, of which 75% to 90% are seen a single time; 0.83% belongs to the top ten. Trimming shortened V by 3 bases and J by 9 bases, and 8 bases separated the two germline ends. This CDR3 region has 11 residues. Germline lookup yields CDR1 WSHSY and CDR2 SAAADI. The V call is TRBV10-2, the J call TRBJ1-1; D gene ambiguous. The material sequenced was PBMCs. The TCR originated in a woman between 18 and 29 years old in good health and CMV-seronegative. The CDR3 protein is CASSEGSQAFF. The CDR3 DNA sequence: TGCGCCAGCAGTGAAGGGAGCCAAGCTTTCTTT.